These 18 T cell receptor beta chains originate from one sample sequenced in a study of cytotoxic CD8 clonotypes in ibrutinib-treated CLL. The data were produced by immunoSEQ multiplex PCR, yet TCRdb's version contains in-frame clones alone and is incomplete. This table has over 250,000 clones, around 76% appearing once. Sequencing was performed on PBMCs, taken at disease progression, from a patient treated with ibrutinib. Source of these receptors: a human donor with chronic lymphocytic leukemia.

The chain combines TRBV28 with TRBJ1-2; TRBD1 matches 10 bases. V lost 3 bases to trimming and J lost 4 bases; unmatched junction nucleotides: 8. The germline V gene encodes CDR1 MDHEN and CDR2 SYDVKM. This CDR3 is built from 16 residues. The CDR3 sequence: CASSFAGTGVFYGYTF. As DNA, the CDR3 is TGTGCCAGCAGTTTCGCTGGGACAGGGGTGTTCTATGGCTACACCTTC.

The chain links TRBV7-3 to TRBJ2-7; 7 bases fit TRBD1. The germline CDR1 and CDR2 sequences are SGHTA and FQGTGA. The CDR3 loop spans 16 amino acids. The V segment lost 3 bases and the J segment 1 base; nucleotides outside the gene matches: 9. The CDR3 coding sequence is TGTGCCAGCAGCTTGAAGCCACCACAGGGGTCCTACGAGCAGTACTTC. It encodes CASSLKPPQGSYEQYF.

The V call is TRBV7-2, the J call TRBJ2-1, with a tentative D call TRBD2 (6 bases). This CDR3 comprises 14 residues. V was pared by 4 bases and J by 8 bases, with 15 bases between. Germline-derived CDR1 and CDR2 are SGHTA and FQGNSA. The CDR3 sequence: CASSSLAFVHEQFF. CDR3 coding DNA: TGTGCCAGCAGCTCACTAGCTTTCGTCCATGAGCAGTTCTTC. Looking up the rest from reference TRBV7-2 and TRBJ2-1 gives the full variable domain: GAGVSQSPSNKVTEKGKDVELRCDPISGHTALYWYRQSLGQGLEFLIYFQGNSAPDKSGLPSDRFSAERTGGSVSTLTIQRTQQEDSAVYLCASSSLAFVHEQFFGPGTRLTVL.

V and J are TRBV7-8 and TRBJ2-1, with 7 nucleotides matching TRBD1. This CDR3 contains 14 residues. The V gene's germline CDR1 is SGHVS and CDR2 FQNEAQ. J was trimmed by 0 bases and V by 8 bases; bases with no gene match: 4. CDR3 sequence reads: CASSGQSSYNEQFF. The CDR3 bases are TGTGCCAGCTCGGGACAGAGCTCCTACAATGAGCAGTTCTTC.

The chain carries TRBV11-2 and TRBJ2-6, with D unresolved. The CDR3 contains 15 residues. Germline CDR1 reads SGHAT; CDR2 reads FQNNGV. V gave up 3 bases and J gave up 4 bases, with 10 bases separating them. CDR3 in amino acids: CASSLERSGANVLTF. CDR3 DNA sequence: TGTGCCAGCAGCTTGGAGAGGTCCGGGGCCAACGTCCTGACTTTC.

The rearrangement links TRBV5-1 to TRBJ1-2, with D possibly being TRBD1 (6 bases). This CDR3 comprises 17 residues. Germline V gene sequence: CDR1 SGHRS, CDR2 YFSETQ. Trimming pared 0 bases from V and 3 bases from J, leaving 18 bases between. CDR3 sequence (DNA): TGCGCCAGCAGCTTGGGGCACCAGGGGCTCCCGGACTATGGCTACACCTTC. Translating gives CASSLGHQGLPDYGYTF.

This clone appeared once. The chain is built from TRBV28 and TRBJ2-5; tentative D call: TRBD1 (6 bases). The germline CDR1 and CDR2 sequences are MDHEN and SYDVKM. CDR3 length: 13 amino acids. The V and J ends lost 6 bases and 7 bases respectively, with 15 bases between them. The CDR3 reads CASRDSGLSTQYF. The DNA for the CDR3 is TGTGCCAGCAGGGACAGCGGTTTGTCGACCCAGTACTTC.

The chain combines TRBV7-8 with TRBJ2-7; 8 bases match TRBD2. The CDR3 has 14 amino acids. J lost 4 bases, V lost 4 bases, and 6 bases had no gene match. The V gene's germline CDR1 is SGHVS and CDR2 FQNEAQ. Here the CDR3 reads CASSSRGGPYEQYF. CDR3 bases: TGTGCCAGCAGCTCCCGGGGGGGCCCTTACGAGCAGTACTTC.

This sequence joins TRBV4-1 and TRBJ2-7; the match to TRBD1 covers 7 bases. Germline CDR1 is MGHRA and CDR2 is YSYEKL. The CDR3 sequence is 19 residues long. V shed 0 bases and J 3 bases; nucleotides not matched to a gene: 17. The CDR3 region has the DNA TGCGCCAGCAGCCAAGACCCCCGAGCCCAAGGGGGCTTTATCTACGAGCAGTACTTC. Amino acid sequence: CASSQDPRAQGGFIYEQYF.

The J gene is TRBJ2-7, the V gene TRBV9, with 9 bases aligning to TRBD1. Germline V CDR1 and CDR2: SGDLS, YYNGEE. This CDR3 spans 15 amino acids. The ends lost 3 bases at V and 0 bases at J; junction bases unmatched: 4. CDR3 in DNA: TGTGCCAGCAGCGCCGGGACAGGGTCCTCCTACGAGCAGTACTTC. This gives the protein CASSAGTGSSYEQYF.

The rearrangement joins TRBV10-3 to TRBJ2-7; 10 bases match TRBD1. CDR1 and CDR2 (germline): ENHRY, SYGVKD. The CDR3 spans 12 residues. The V segment lost 8 bases and the J segment 3 bases; nucleotides outside the gene matches: 1. The CDR3 loop reads CAIWDRGYEQYF. CDR3 DNA: TGTGCCATCTGGGACAGGGGCTACGAGCAGTACTTC.

J is TRBJ2-1 and V is TRBV27; 9 nucleotides line up with TRBD1. The CDR3 is 16 amino acids. Trimming cost V 5 bases and J 5 bases; bases outside gene matches: 10. CDR1 MNHEY and CDR2 SMNVEV come from the germline V gene (reference sequence). The chain's CDR3 is CASSIPAGTGNNEQFF. DNA for the CDR3: TGTGCCAGCAGTATACCCGCCGGGACAGGGAACAATGAGCAGTTCTTC.

The chain uses TRBV27 and TRBJ2-3; no definite D call. There are 14 residues in the CDR3. V was clipped by 8 bases and J by 0 bases, with 12 bases between them. The germline V gene encodes CDR1 MNHEY and CDR2 SMNVEV (reference sequence). CDR3 sequence (DNA): TGTGCCAGCCGCAGAATGGGGAGCACAGATACGCAGTATTTT. Amino acids: CASRRMGSTDTQYF.

The chain uses TRBV29-1 and TRBJ2-7; TRBD2 aligns across 9 bases. Unmatched junction bases numbered 12, after V lost 7 bases and J lost 5 bases. Per germline, CDR1 SQVTM and CDR2 ANQGSEA. The CDR3 contains 14 residues. CDR3 DNA: TGCAGCGCCCTGAAGGCGGGAGGGAGCCACGAGCAGTACTTC. Amino acids: CSALKAGGSHEQYF.

V is TRBV4-1 and J is TRBJ1-5; a possible D gene is TRBD1 (5 bases). The CDR3 is made up of 16 amino acids. Trimming took 2 bases from V and 3 from J, leaving 14 bases between them. From germline, CDR1 is MGHRA and CDR2 YSYEKL. In DNA, the CDR3 is TGCGCCAGCAGCCAACCACAAGACAGACCCAATCAGCCCCAGCATTTT. Its translation is CASSQPQDRPNQPQHF.

The sample holds a few counts of this clone. The chain employs TRBV9 and TRBJ1-1; no firm D call. This CDR3 has 13 residues. Germline values: CDR1 SGDLS, CDR2 YYNGEE. V gave up 0 bases and J gave up 6 bases, with 9 bases separating them. The CDR3: CASSVAPVSEAFF. CDR3 in DNA: TGTGCCAGCAGCGTAGCCCCCGTGTCTGAAGCTTTCTTT.

V gene TRBV5-1 combines with J gene TRBJ2-3, with a weak D call TRBD2 (5 bases). The V and J ends lost 5 bases and 0 bases respectively, with 13 bases between them. Germline assignment: CDR1 SGHRS and CDR2 YFSETQ. The CDR3 is 15 residues long. The CDR3 sequence is CASRGGSTSTDTQYF. The CDR3 DNA is TGCGCCAGCAGAGGAGGTTCGACTAGCACAGATACGCAGTATTTT.

The chain employs TRBV5-1 and TRBJ1-2, with 9 bases lining up with TRBD1. The ends lost 4 bases at V and 8 bases at J; junction bases unmatched: 6. Germline V lookup: CDR1 SGHRS, CDR2 YFSETQ. This CDR3 has 13 residues. In nucleotides, the CDR3 is TGCGCCAGCAGCCCGGACAGGGGTCAAGGCTACACCTTC. This sequence encodes CASSPDRGQGYTF.